This entry lists 5 T cell receptor beta chains sequenced from one sample in a study of blood T cell repertoires in COVID-19. Method: immunoSEQ multiplex PCR; TCRdb's copy keeps in-frame clones and lacks some. In the table there are 300,000 to 450,000 clones, 85% to 90% of which are singletons. Sequenced sample: PBMCs or T cells enriched from blood (not recorded which). The receptors stem from a man aged 18 to 30 who had recovered from COVID-19.

V and J are TRBV5-1 and TRBJ2-3; no definite D call. The CDR3 has 15 amino acids. Germline-derived CDR1 and CDR2 are SGHRS and YFSETQ. The germline V and J ends were trimmed by 1 base and 0 bases, with 9 bases remaining between them. CDR3 in amino acids: CASSLSTGSTDTQYF. DNA for the CDR3: TGCGCCAGCAGCTTGTCGACCGGGAGCACAGATACGCAGTATTTT. Full variable domain (outside the CDR3, taken from reference TRBV5-1 and TRBJ2-3): KAGVTQTPRYLIKTRGQQVTLSCSPISGHRSVSWYQQTPGQGLQFLFEYFSETQRNKGNFPGRFSGRQFSNSRSEMNVSTLELGDSALYLCASSLSTGSTDTQYFGPGTRLTVL.

The CDR3 reads CAISGRTGFGSNTGELFF. The CDR3 bases are TGTGCCATCAGTGGGCGGACAGGGTTTGGTTCGAACACCGGGGAGCTGTTTTTT. The chain has TRBV10-3 and TRBJ2-2; TRBD1 aligns across 8 bases. Looked up from germline, CDR1 is ENHRY and CDR2 is SYGVKD. With V trimmed by 4 bases and J by 0 bases, 10 bases remained unmatched. This CDR3 is built from 18 residues.

V gene TRBV5-1 combines with J gene TRBJ2-3; TRBD2 matches at 16 bases. CDR1 is SGHRS and CDR2 is YFSETQ in the germline V gene. This CDR3 comprises 18 residues. Trimming cost V 3 bases and J 0 bases; bases outside gene matches: 4. CDR3 coding DNA: TGCGCCAGCAGCTCGGGACTAGCGGGGGGGATGAGCACAGATACGCAGTATTTT. This codes for CASSSGLAGGMSTDTQYF.

As DNA, the CDR3 is TGCGCCAGCAGCTTGAAGGGCGGGGGGTACCCAGATACGCAGTATTTT. This encodes CASSLKGGGYPDTQYF. The gene calls are TRBV5-1 and TRBJ2-3; 8 bases fit TRBD2. V shed 1 base, J shed 4 bases, and the junction held 8 bases outside the gene matches. The CDR3 length is 16 residues. CDR1 and CDR2 from the germline V gene are SGHRS and YFSETQ. Full variable domain (missing parts from reference TRBV5-1 and TRBJ2-3): KAGVTQTPRYLIKTRGQQVTLSCSPISGHRSVSWYQQTPGQGLQFLFEYFSETQRNKGNFPGRFSGRQFSNSRSEMNVSTLELGDSALYLCASSLKGGGYPDTQYFGPGTRLTVL.

The chain recombines TRBV7-9 with TRBJ2-2; a possible D gene is TRBD1 (6 bases). Germline-derived CDR1 and CDR2 are SEHNR and FQNEAQ (reference sequence). CDR3 length: 16 amino acids. Deletions cut 7 bases from V and 3 bases from J, with 18 bases between. The CDR3 reads CASTQLTGLDTGELFF. In DNA, the CDR3 is TGTGCCAGCACCCAACTAACAGGGCTGGACACCGGGGAGCTGTTTTTT.